A single sample is the source of the 29 T cell receptor beta chains below, sequenced in a study of cytomegalovirus exposure and HLA in healthy donors. The PCR was carried out with 60 Vbeta primers and 13 Jbeta primers. The data were produced by immunoSEQ multiplex PCR, yet TCRdb's version contains in-frame clones alone and is incomplete. The sample shows under 300,000 clones, about 83% of them seen only once. The sequencing sample was made of PBMCs. These receptors all stem from a woman aged 35 to 49 in good health and CMV-seropositive.

The chain uses TRBV6-4 and TRBJ2-1; TRBD2 matches 7 bases. The V and J ends lost 6 bases and 4 bases, in that order; junction bases with no gene match: 9. This CDR3 has 15 residues. In germline, CDR1 is MRHNA, CDR2 SNTAGT. Written as DNA, the CDR3 is TGTGCCAGCAGACGGAGCGGGGAGGGGTACAATGAGCAGTTCTTC. This sequence encodes CASRRSGEGYNEQFF.

J is TRBJ1-2 and V is TRBV4-3; 12 bases align to TRBD1. The J segment lost 6 bases and the V segment lost 4 bases, leaving 9 bases of the junction unmatched. The germline CDR1 and CDR2 sequences are LGHNA and YSLEER. The CDR3 runs to 16 residues. CDR3 sequence reads: CASSLGTGGAPHGYTF. As DNA, the CDR3 is TGCGCCAGCAGCCTAGGGACAGGGGGCGCCCCACATGGCTACACCTTC.

The table lists this clone with a count of one. The chain carries TRBV7-9 and TRBJ2-7; 11 bases map to TRBD1. Per the germline V gene, CDR1 is SEHNR and CDR2 is FQNEAQ (reference sequence). The V and J ends lost 4 bases and 3 bases, in that order; junction bases with no gene match: 5. The CDR3 runs 15 residues. The CDR3 loop is CASSSPGQGDYEQYF. The CDR3 DNA is TGTGCCAGCAGCTCCCCGGGACAGGGGGACTACGAGCAGTACTTC. The variable domain in full, with the rest retrieved from reference TRBV7-9 and TRBJ2-7, is DTGVSQNPRHKITKRGQNVTFRCDPISEHNRLYWYRQTLGQGPEFLTYFQNEAQLEKSRLLSDRFSAERPKGSFSTLEIQRTEQGDSAMYLCASSSPGQGDYEQYFGPGTRLTVT.

The chain combines TRBV2 with TRBJ1-5; TRBD1 matches 8 bases. CDR3 length equals 15 residues. V dropped 2 bases and J dropped 4; count of bases not matched to a gene: 4. The germline V gene encodes CDR1 SNHLY and CDR2 FYNNEI. This chain's CDR3 is CASSEPGGSNQPQHF. The CDR3 bases are TGTGCCAGCAGTGAACCAGGGGGCTCGAATCAGCCCCAGCATTTT.

This chain connects TRBV6-4 to TRBJ2-1, with 7 nucleotides matching TRBD2. CDR1 MRHNA and CDR2 SNTAGT come from the germline V gene. Trimming cost V 0 bases and J 4 bases; bases outside gene matches: 3. CDR3 length: 15 amino acids. The CDR3 region has the DNA TGTGCCAGCAGTGACTCGGCGGGGGAGTACAATGAGCAGTTCTTC. This codes for CASSDSAGEYNEQFF.

The count of this clone is one. V and J are TRBV6-5 and TRBJ1-1; 9 bases map to TRBD1. Germline V gene lookup returns CDR1 MNHEY and CDR2 SVGAGI. With V trimmed by 5 bases and J by 4 bases, 2 bases remained unmatched. The CDR3 spans 13 residues. CDR3 residues: CASSTGGVTEAFF. Written as DNA, the CDR3 is TGTGCCAGCAGTACAGGGGGCGTCACTGAAGCTTTCTTT.

This chain connects TRBV6-5 to TRBJ2-3; D possibly corresponds to TRBD2 (6 bases). The germline V gene has CDR1 MNHEY and CDR2 SVGAGI. Trimming cost V 7 bases and J 2 bases, with 13 bases left between them. This CDR3 is built from 14 residues. The CDR3 DNA follows: TGTGCCAGCACTAGACTAGGAAACACAGATACGCAGTATTTT. Its protein is CASTRLGNTDTQYF.

The chain joins TRBV6-5 to TRBJ1-1, with D possibly matching TRBD1 (5 bases). Trimming removed 7 bases at V and 3 bases at J, with 15 bases between. The V gene's germline CDR1 is MNHEY and CDR2 SVGAGI. This CDR3 contains 14 residues. CDR3 sequence reads: CASIGGWGDTEAFF. Here the CDR3 DNA reads TGTGCCAGCATCGGAGGGTGGGGGGACACTGAAGCTTTCTTT.

V and J are TRBV10-3 and TRBJ2-3, with D tentatively TRBD1 (6 bases). Germline CDR1 is ENHRY and CDR2 is SYGVKD. The CDR3 has 14 residues. V lost 10 bases, J lost 2 bases, and 16 bases lay in between. The CDR3 sequence is CATGLQGHTDTQYF. CDR3 sequence (DNA): TGTGCCACTGGTCTACAGGGCCACACAGATACGCAGTATTTT.

The rearrangement uses TRBV10-3 and TRBJ2-5; TRBD2 matches at 9 bases. CDR1 and CDR2 from the germline V gene are ENHRY and SYGVKD. This CDR3 spans 14 amino acids. Germline trimming cut 2 bases from V and 5 bases from J; bases unmatched to any gene: 3. For the CDR3, the DNA is TGTGCCATCAGTGAGCCGACTAGCGGTGAGACCCAGTACTTC. This encodes CAISEPTSGETQYF.

The chain recombines TRBV6-5 with TRBJ2-1, with TRBD2 matching 9 bases. This CDR3 comprises 16 residues. V lost 0 bases and J lost 5; bases outside the gene matches: 5. Germline V CDR1 and CDR2: MNHEY, SVGAGI. This CDR3 is CASSYSRGRANNEQFF. The CDR3, as DNA: TGTGCCAGCAGTTACTCTCGCGGGAGGGCTAACAATGAGCAGTTCTTC.

The chain joins TRBV5-5 to TRBJ2-7; 9 nucleotides line up with TRBD2. The CDR3 loop spans 15 amino acids. J was trimmed by 1 base and V by 4 bases; bases with no gene match: 6. CDR1 and CDR2 from the germline V gene are SGHKS and YYEKEE (reference sequence). The CDR3 DNA reads TGTGCCAGCAGCGTAGGACTAGCGACTTCCTACGAGCAGTACTTC. Translating gives CASSVGLATSYEQYF. Full variable domain (missing parts from reference TRBV5-5 and TRBJ2-7): DAGVTQSPTHLIKTRGQQVTLRCSPISGHKSVSWYQQVLGQGPQFIFQYYEKEERGRGNFPDRFSARQFPNYSSELNVNALLLGDSALYLCASSVGLATSYEQYFGPGTRLTVT.

V is TRBV30 and J is TRBJ2-3; D perhaps matches TRBD2 (6 bases). The length of the CDR3 is 14 residues. The V gene lost 0 bases and the J gene lost 2 bases, with 9 bases spanning the gap. The V gene's germline CDR1 is GTSNPN and CDR2 SVGIG (reference sequence). The CDR3 DNA follows: TGTGCCTGGAGTGTACCGCGGGACACAGATACGCAGTATTTT. It codes for CAWSVPRDTDTQYF.

V is TRBV7-9 and J is TRBJ2-7, with 9 positions matching TRBD1. V lost 5 bases, J lost 2 bases, and 7 bases stayed unmatched. The CDR3 sequence is 15 residues long. Germline V gives CDR1 SEHNR, CDR2 FQNEAQ (reference sequence). The CDR3 loop reads CASSNRQGGTYEQYF. CDR3 in DNA: TGTGCCAGCAGCAATAGACAGGGGGGAACCTACGAGCAGTACTTC.

This clone was found a few times. The chain carries TRBV11-2 and TRBJ2-2; 7 nucleotides match TRBD1. There are 18 residues in the CDR3. Germline V gene data show CDR1 as SGHAT and CDR2 as FQNNGV. V shed 4 bases and J 3 bases; nucleotides not matched to a gene: 14. The CDR3 nucleotides are TGTGCCAGCAGCTCGGGACAGCGGCCGGAGTGGGACACCGGGGAGCTGTTTTTT. Translation: CASSSGQRPEWDTGELFF. Filled out from reference TRBV11-2 and TRBJ2-2, the complete variable domain reads EAGVAQSPRYKIIEKRQSVAFWCNPISGHATLYWYQQILGQGPKLLIQFQNNGVVDDSQLPKDRFSAERLKGVDSTLKIQPAKLEDSAVYLCASSSGQRPEWDTGELFFGEGSRLTVL.

The chain is built from TRBV19 and TRBJ1-5, with TRBD1 as a possible D gene (5 bases). V lost 5 bases and J lost 3, with 17 bases in between. CDR1 is LNHDA, CDR2 SQIVND, per germline (reference sequence). CDR3 length: 16 amino acids. Written as DNA, the CDR3 is TGTGCCAGTAGTCCGGGGGGGGTGACCCCCAATCAGCCCCAGCATTTT. It is translated as CASSPGGVTPNQPQHF.

The CDR3 spells CASRPGQGNQPQHF. The DNA of the CDR3 is TGTGCCAGCAGGCCCGGACAGGGCAATCAGCCCCAGCATTTT. The genes are TRBV2 and TRBJ1-5; TRBD1 matches at 7 bases. The CDR3 spans 14 residues. Germline values: CDR1 SNHLY, CDR2 FYNNEI. J was trimmed by 2 bases and V by 6 bases; bases with no gene match: 4.

The V and J genes are TRBV28 and TRBJ1-4; 9 bases line up with TRBD1. From germline, CDR1 is MDHEN and CDR2 SYDVKM. J was trimmed by 0 bases and V by 4 bases; bases with no gene match: 15. The CDR3 sequence is 20 residues long. CDR3 DNA: TGTGCCAGCAGTTGGCCCCCTACCGGGACAGGGCTTACAACTAATGAAAAACTGTTTTTT. Translating gives CASSWPPTGTGLTTNEKLFF.

The rearrangement joins TRBV6-5 to TRBJ1-1; 7 nucleotides agree with TRBD1. J gave up 5 bases and V 6 bases, and 6 bases lay outside the gene matches. The germline V gene has CDR1 MNHEY and CDR2 SVGAGI. The CDR3 consists of 13 residues. This CDR3 reads CASRDRERTEAFF. CDR3 bases: TGTGCCAGCAGAGACAGGGAGCGGACTGAAGCTTTCTTT.

The J gene is TRBJ1-2, the V gene TRBV29-1; a weak D match, TRBD1 (6 bases). The CDR3 is 12 amino acids. The V gene lost 6 bases and the J gene lost 2 bases, with 10 bases spanning the gap. The germline V gene has CDR1 SQVTM and CDR2 ANQGSEA. CDR3 sequence (DNA): TGCAGCGTCGTAGACAGGAACTATGGCTACACCTTC. It specifies CSVVDRNYGYTF.

V gene TRBV11-3 combines with J gene TRBJ1-2; perhaps TRBD1 as D (5 bases). V shed 0 bases and J shed 9 bases, with 14 bases lying between them. Germline V gene lookup returns CDR1 SGHNT and CDR2 YENEEA. The CDR3 has 14 amino acids. CDR3: CASSLDRQKDSYTF. As DNA, the CDR3 is TGTGCCAGCAGCTTAGACCGACAGAAAGATAGCTACACCTTC.

This clone was detected only once. The chain carries TRBV5-8 and TRBJ1-1; D uncertain. CDR1 SGHTS and CDR2 YDEGEE come from the germline V gene. V shed 0 bases and J shed 3 bases, with 6 bases lying between them. The CDR3 has 13 residues. CDR3 in DNA: TGTGCCAGCAGCTTGGACGCGGACACTGAAGCTTTCTTT. Encoded protein: CASSLDADTEAFF. The entire variable domain, with the rest obtained from reference TRBV5-8 and TRBJ1-1, is as follows: EAGVTQSPTHLIKTRGQQATLRCSPISGHTSVYWYQQALGLGLQFLLWYDEGEERNRGNFPPRFSGRQFPNYSSELNVNALELEDSALYLCASSLDADTEAFFGQGTRLTVV.

The chain carries TRBV5-6 and TRBJ2-7; TRBD2 aligns across 10 bases. The germline V gene has CDR1 SGHDT and CDR2 YYEEEE. This CDR3 spans 17 amino acids. The V and J ends lost 4 bases and 0 bases, in that order; junction bases with no gene match: 10. The CDR3 nucleotides read TGTGCCAGCAGCCCAGGAAGAGGACTAGCGGTCTCCTACGAGCAGTACTTC. Translated, it gives CASSPGRGLAVSYEQYF.

The CDR3 reads CASSVAGGFGRGDEQYF. In nucleotides, the CDR3 is TGTGCCAGCAGCGTAGCGGGAGGTTTCGGGAGGGGAGACGAGCAGTACTTC. This chain joins TRBV9 and TRBJ2-7; 8 positions match TRBD2. This CDR3 has 17 residues. V gave up 0 bases and J gave up 5 bases; unmatched junction bases: 13. The V gene's germline CDR1 is SGDLS and CDR2 YYNGEE.

This clone showed up just once. The J gene is TRBJ1-2, the V gene TRBV2, with TRBD1 matching 9 bases. CDR1 is SNHLY and CDR2 is FYNNEI in the germline V gene. The ends lost 6 bases at V and 4 bases at J; junction bases unmatched: 6. The CDR3 consists of 14 residues. CDR3 bases: TGTGCCAGCAGGCCCGAGGGACAGGGCTATGGCTACACCTTC. Translated, it gives CASRPEGQGYGYTF.

The J gene is TRBJ1-1, the V gene TRBV11-1, with TRBD1 matching 8 bases. The CDR3 extends over 16 amino acids. Trimming at V came to 5 bases and at J to 8 bases, leaving 16 bases not matched to a gene. Germline V gene lookup returns CDR1 SGHAT and CDR2 FQDESV (reference sequence). CDR3: CASSSRGQGGGMEAFF. The CDR3 nucleotides are TGTGCCAGCAGCAGTCGAGGACAGGGTGGAGGGATGGAAGCTTTCTTT.

The chain combines TRBV2 with TRBJ1-3; the D is unclear. CDR1 SNHLY and CDR2 FYNNEI come from the germline V gene. The V and J ends lost 6 bases and 2 bases respectively, with 11 bases between them. This CDR3 has 14 residues. CDR3 sequence (DNA): TGTGCCAGCAGGCAGATTGAAGCTGGAAACACCATATATTTT. It specifies CASRQIEAGNTIYF.

The chain recombines TRBV25-1 with TRBJ2-5; 11 bases line up with TRBD1. Near its end, the DNA agrees better with TRBJ2-7, so the J call may be wrong. Germline V gene sequence: CDR1 MGHDK, CDR2 SYGVNS. The CDR3 is 15 residues long. CDR3 nucleotides: TGTGCCAGCAGTTCGACGGGACAGGGGGACTACGAGCAGTACTTC. It yields the protein CASSSTGQGDYEQYF.

The gene calls are TRBV4-3 and TRBJ1-1; 7 nucleotides agree with TRBD1. The V gene's germline CDR1 is LGHNA and CDR2 YSLEER. V shed 0 bases and J 11 bases; nucleotides not matched to a gene: 12. The CDR3 totals 15 residues. Here the CDR3 reads CASSQEGDTGEEAFF. The CDR3 DNA reads as TGCGCCAGCAGCCAAGAGGGAGACACAGGGGAGGAGGCTTTCTTT.